The entry below gives a single TCR beta chain sequence along with its context. No antigen is known for it. The data were taken from a study of long-term antiretroviral therapy in people with HIV. Only United States sites treated participants with HIV. Ahead of DNA extraction, samples held roughly 0.9-10 million cryopreserved PBMC each. CDR1 is ENHRY, CDR2 SYGVKD, per germline. CDR3 length: 18 residues. The trim removed 6 bases at V and 0 bases at J, leaving 15 bases unmatched. immunoSEQ v3.0 was run at survey level. Repertoires were generated with immunoSEQ multiplex PCR, while TCRdb's copy carries only in-frame clones and drops some. The table includes some 25,000 clones, around four fifths detected once. General observations from the study: Patients on ART gained diversity, which nonetheless stayed below transplant donor controls.

Material: unsorted PBMCs, obtained around 4.1 years after starting antiretroviral therapy. This rearrangement joins TRBV10-3 to TRBJ2-3; TRBD2 aligns across 7 bases. The TCR was taken from a man aged 25-45 years with HIV. Written as DNA, the CDR3 is TGTGCCATCAGCACCCTCCGTCTGCGGGGGAGTAGCACAGATACGCAGTATTTT. Protein: CAISTLRLRGSSTDTQYF.